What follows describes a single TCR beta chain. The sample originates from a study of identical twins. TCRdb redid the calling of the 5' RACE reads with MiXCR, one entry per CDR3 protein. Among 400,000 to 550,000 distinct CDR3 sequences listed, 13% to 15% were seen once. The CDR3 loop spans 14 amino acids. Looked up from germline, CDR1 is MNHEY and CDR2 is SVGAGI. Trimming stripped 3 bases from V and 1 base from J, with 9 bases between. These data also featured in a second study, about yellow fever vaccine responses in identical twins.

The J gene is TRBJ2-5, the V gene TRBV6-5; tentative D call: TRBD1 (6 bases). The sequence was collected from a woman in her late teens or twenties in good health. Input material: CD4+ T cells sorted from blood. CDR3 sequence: CASSYTGTQETQYF. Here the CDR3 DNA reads TGTGCCAGCAGTTATACAGGGACCCAAGAGACCCAGTACTTC.